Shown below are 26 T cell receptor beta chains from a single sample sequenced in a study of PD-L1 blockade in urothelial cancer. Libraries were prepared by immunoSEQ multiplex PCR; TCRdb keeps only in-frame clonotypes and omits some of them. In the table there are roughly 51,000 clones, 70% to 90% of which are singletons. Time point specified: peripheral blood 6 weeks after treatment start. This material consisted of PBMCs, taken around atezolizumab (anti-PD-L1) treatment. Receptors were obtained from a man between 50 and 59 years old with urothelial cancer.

The CDR3 sequence is CASSTRAGVEQFF. The CDR3 DNA reads TGTGCCAGTAGTACGCGTGCAGGGGTTGAGCAGTTCTTC. The genes are TRBV19 and TRBJ2-1; tentative D call: TRBD1 (6 bases). The CDR3 spans 13 residues. V lost 4 bases, J lost 9 bases, and 13 bases lay in between. The V gene's germline CDR1 is LNHDA and CDR2 SQIVND (reference sequence).

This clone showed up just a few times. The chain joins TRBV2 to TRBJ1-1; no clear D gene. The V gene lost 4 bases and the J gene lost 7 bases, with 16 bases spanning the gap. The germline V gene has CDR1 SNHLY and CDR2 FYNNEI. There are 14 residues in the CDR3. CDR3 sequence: CASSARTGRSEAFF. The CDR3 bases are TGTGCCAGCAGTGCACGGACGGGGAGGAGTGAAGCTTTCTTT.

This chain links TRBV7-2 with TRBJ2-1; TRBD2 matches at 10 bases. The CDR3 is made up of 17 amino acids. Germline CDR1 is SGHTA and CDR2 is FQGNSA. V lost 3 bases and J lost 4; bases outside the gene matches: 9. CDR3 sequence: CASSFPPPLAGYNEQFF. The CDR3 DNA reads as TGTGCCAGCAGCTTTCCCCCCCCACTAGCGGGATACAATGAGCAGTTCTTC.

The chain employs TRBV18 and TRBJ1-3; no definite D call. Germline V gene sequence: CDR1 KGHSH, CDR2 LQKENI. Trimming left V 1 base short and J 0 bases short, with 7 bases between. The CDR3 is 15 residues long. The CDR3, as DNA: TGTGCCAGCTCACCACAGCGGAGCTCTGGAAACACCATATATTTT. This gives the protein CASSPQRSSGNTIYF.

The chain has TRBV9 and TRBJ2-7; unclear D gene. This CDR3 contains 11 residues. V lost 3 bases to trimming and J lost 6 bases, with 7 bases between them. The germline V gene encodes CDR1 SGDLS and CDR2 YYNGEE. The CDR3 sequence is CASSARFEQYF. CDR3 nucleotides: TGTGCCAGCAGCGCTCGGTTCGAGCAGTACTTC.

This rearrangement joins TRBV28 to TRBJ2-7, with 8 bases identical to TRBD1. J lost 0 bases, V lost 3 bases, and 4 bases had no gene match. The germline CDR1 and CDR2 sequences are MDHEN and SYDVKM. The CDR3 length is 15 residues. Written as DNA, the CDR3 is TGTGCCAGCAGTTTTGCCGGGACAGGCTCCTACGAGCAGTACTTC. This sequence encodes CASSFAGTGSYEQYF.

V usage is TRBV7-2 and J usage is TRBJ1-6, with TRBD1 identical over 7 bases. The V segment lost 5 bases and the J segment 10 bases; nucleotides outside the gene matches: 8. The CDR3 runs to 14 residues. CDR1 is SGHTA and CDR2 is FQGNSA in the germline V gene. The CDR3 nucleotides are TGTGCCAGCAGCAGCCGACAGGGTTTGTCACCCCTCCACTTT. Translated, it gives CASSSRQGLSPLHF.

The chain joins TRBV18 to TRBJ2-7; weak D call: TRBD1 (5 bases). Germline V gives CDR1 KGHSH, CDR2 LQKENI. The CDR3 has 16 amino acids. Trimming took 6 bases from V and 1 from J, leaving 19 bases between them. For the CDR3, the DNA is TGTGCCAGCTCGCGAGAACAGGAGACCCCATCCTACGAGCAGTACTTC. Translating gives CASSREQETPSYEQYF.

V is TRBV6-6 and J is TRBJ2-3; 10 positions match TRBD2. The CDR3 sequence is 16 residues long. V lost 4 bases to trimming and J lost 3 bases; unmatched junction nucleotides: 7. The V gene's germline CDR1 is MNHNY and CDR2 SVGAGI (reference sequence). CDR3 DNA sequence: TGTGCCAGCAGTTTCCTTCAGCGGGGGGGAACAGATACGCAGTATTTT. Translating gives CASSFLQRGGTDTQYF.

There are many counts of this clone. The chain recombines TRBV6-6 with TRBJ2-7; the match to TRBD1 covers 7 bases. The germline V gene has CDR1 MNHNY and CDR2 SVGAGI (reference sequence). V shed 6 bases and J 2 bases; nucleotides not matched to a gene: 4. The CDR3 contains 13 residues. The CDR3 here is CASSSGGPYEQYF. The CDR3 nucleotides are TGTGCCAGCAGCTCAGGGGGTCCCTACGAGCAGTACTTC.

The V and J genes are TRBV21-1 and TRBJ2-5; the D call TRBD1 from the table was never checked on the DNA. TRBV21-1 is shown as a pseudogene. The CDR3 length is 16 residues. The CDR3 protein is CASSKLAGQGAGTQYF. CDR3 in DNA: TGTGCCAGCAGCAAACTGGCGGGACAGGGGGCCGGGACCCAGTACTTC.

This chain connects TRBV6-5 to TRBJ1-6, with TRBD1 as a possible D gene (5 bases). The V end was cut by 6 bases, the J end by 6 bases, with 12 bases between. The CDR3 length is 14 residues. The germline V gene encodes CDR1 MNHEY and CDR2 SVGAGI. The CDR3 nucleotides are TGTGCCAGCAGCAGGGAAAAGGGTAATTCACCCCTCCACTTT. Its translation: CASSREKGNSPLHF.

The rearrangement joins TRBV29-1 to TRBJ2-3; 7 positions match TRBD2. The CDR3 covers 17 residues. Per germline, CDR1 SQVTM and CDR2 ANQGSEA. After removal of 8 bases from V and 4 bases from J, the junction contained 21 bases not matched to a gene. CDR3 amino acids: CSSVLVAGRGGADTQYF. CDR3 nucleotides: TGCAGCTCGGTGTTGGTGGCGGGCCGGGGAGGGGCAGATACGCAGTATTTT.

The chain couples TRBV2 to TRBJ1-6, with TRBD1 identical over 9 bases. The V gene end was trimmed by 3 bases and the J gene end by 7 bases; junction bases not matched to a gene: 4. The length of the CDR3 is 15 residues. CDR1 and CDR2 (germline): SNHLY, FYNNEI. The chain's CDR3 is CASSDTGTGNSPLHF. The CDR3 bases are TGTGCCAGCAGTGATACCGGGACAGGGAATTCACCCCTCCACTTT.

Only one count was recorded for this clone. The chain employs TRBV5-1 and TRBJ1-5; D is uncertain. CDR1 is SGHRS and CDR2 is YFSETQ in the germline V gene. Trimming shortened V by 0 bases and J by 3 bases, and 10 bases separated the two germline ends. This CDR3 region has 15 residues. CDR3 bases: TGCGCCAGCAGCTTGGAAGGGAGCTACAATCAGCCCCAGCATTTT. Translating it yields CASSLEGSYNQPQHF.

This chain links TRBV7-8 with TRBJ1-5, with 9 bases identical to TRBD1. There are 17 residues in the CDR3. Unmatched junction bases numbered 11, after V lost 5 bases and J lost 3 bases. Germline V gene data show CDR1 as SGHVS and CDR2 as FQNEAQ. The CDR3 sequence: CASSNPGTGKLNQPQHF. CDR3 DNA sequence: TGTGCCAGCAGCAACCCGGGGACAGGGAAACTCAATCAGCCCCAGCATTTT.

The CDR3 sequence: CASSERDREPDTQYF. CDR3 DNA: TGTGCCAGCAGTGAAAGGGACAGGGAGCCAGATACGCAGTATTTT. The chain carries TRBV2 and TRBJ2-3; 9 nucleotides align to TRBD1. This CDR3 spans 15 amino acids. CDR1 SNHLY and CDR2 FYNNEI come from the germline V gene. V gave up 2 bases and J gave up 4 bases; unmatched junction bases: 4.

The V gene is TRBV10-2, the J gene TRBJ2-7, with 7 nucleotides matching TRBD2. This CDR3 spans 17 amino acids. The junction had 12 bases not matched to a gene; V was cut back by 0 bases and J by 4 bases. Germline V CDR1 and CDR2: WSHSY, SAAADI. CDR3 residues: CASSESRRQGGSYEQYF. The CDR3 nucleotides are TGCGCCAGCAGTGAGTCTAGGCGGCAGGGAGGGTCTTACGAGCAGTACTTC.

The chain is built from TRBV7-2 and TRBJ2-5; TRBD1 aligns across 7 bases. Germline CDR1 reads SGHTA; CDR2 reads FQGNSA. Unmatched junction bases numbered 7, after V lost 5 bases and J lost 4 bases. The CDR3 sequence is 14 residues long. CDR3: CASSTQGVGETQYF. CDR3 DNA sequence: TGTGCCAGCAGCACCCAGGGGGTTGGAGAGACCCAGTACTTC.

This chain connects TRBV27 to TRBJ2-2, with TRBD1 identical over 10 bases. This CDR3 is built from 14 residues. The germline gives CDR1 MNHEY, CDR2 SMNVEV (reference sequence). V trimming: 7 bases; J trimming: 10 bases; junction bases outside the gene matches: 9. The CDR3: CASKLTTGGVELFF. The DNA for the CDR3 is TGTGCCAGCAAATTAACGACAGGGGGCGTGGAGCTGTTTTTT.

CDR3 sequence reads: CASRRTVVANYGYTF. CDR3 in DNA: TGTGCCAGCAGAAGGACAGTTGTAGCTAACTATGGCTACACCTTC. V gene TRBV2 combines with J gene TRBJ1-2; tentative D call: TRBD1 (6 bases). Trimming stripped 6 bases from V and 0 bases from J, with 14 bases between. CDR1 is SNHLY and CDR2 is FYNNEI in the germline V gene. The CDR3 is made up of 15 amino acids.

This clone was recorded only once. The CDR3: CASGYTDTQYF. CDR3 bases: TGTGCCAGCGGTTACACAGATACGCAGTATTTT. The chain joins TRBV19 to TRBJ2-3; D gene uncertain. Trimming stripped 9 bases from V and 2 bases from J, with 6 bases between. CDR1 is LNHDA, CDR2 SQIVND, per germline (reference sequence). The CDR3 consists of 11 residues.

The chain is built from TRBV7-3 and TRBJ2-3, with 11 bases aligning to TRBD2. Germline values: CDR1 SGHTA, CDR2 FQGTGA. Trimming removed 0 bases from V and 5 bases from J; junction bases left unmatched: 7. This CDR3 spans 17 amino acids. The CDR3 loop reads CASSLTGSGGAGDTQYF. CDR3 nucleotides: TGTGCCAGCAGCTTAACTGGTAGCGGGGGGGCCGGAGATACGCAGTATTTT.

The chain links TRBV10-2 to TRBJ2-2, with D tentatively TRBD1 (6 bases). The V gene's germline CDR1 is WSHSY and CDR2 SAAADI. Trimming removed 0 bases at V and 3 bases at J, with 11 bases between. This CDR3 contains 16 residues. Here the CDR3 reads CASSESGAGHTGELFF. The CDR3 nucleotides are TGCGCCAGCAGTGAGTCGGGGGCGGGCCACACCGGGGAGCTGTTTTTT.

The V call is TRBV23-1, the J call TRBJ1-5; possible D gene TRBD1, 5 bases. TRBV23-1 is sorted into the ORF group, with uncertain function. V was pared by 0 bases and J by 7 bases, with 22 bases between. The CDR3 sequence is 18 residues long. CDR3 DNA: TGCGCCAGCAGTCAATCAGGGCCAGGGCCTCAGGGCCACCAGCCCCAGCATTTT. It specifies CASSQSGPGPQGHQPQHF.

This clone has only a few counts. The CDR3 region has the DNA TGTGCCAGTACTACCCCATGGAATGAGCAGTTCTTC. Encoded protein: CASTTPWNEQFF. The chain employs TRBV19 and TRBJ2-1; no definite D call. The V and J ends lost 7 bases and 7 bases respectively, with 11 bases between them. CDR3 length: 12 amino acids. Germline CDR1 LNHDA, CDR2 SQIVND (reference sequence).